This is a list of T cell receptor beta chains from one sample in a study of T cell responses to AZD1222 COVID-19 vaccine. Generated by immunoSEQ multiplex PCR, the TCRdb table keeps only in-frame clones and is missing some. The repertoire holds 95,000 to 130,000 clones, with 80% to 90% as singletons. Source: peripheral blood, taken on day 0 of MenACWY control vaccination. The receptors shown here come from an adult in good health. The CDR3 runs from the conserved cysteine through the conserved F or W. Fields, in order: J gene, clone size, D gene, V gene, CDR3 DNA, CDR3 protein. The D gene is left open where the match is weak. Clone size is given for some rows only: seen once, a few or many times, or a class if the clone is expanded.

TRBJ2-5 | NA | NA | TRBV3-1/TRBV3-2 | TGTGCCAGCAGCCAAGTTTTGGGCGGGGAGACCCAGTACTTC | CASSQVLGGETQYF
TRBJ2-5 | NA | TRBD1 | TRBV2 | TGTGCCAGCAGTGCCTTACAGGGGGCCGAGACCCAGTACTTC | CASSALQGAETQYF
TRBJ1-5 | NA | NA | TRBV28 | TGTGCCAGCAGTTTATACCCCCCAGGGAGCAATCAGCCCCAGCATTTT | CASSLYPPGSNQPQHF
TRBJ2-1 | NA | NA | TRBV30 | TGTGCCTGGAGACCCCAGGGGTACAATGAGCAGTTCTTC | CAWRPQGYNEQFF
TRBJ2-2 | few | NA | TRBV7-2 | TGTGCCAGCAGCTTATGGGGGCAGAACACCGGGGAGCTGTTTTTT | CASSLWGQNTGELFF
TRBJ1-1 | NA | NA | TRBV4-3 | TGCGCCAGCAGCCAACACCCCGGCAGGGGATCATCTGAAGCTTTCTTT | CASSQHPGRGSSEAFF
TRBJ1-1 | once | NA | TRBV7-2 | TGTGCCAGCAGCCTACCCCCCCGGGGGGATGAAGCTTTCTTT | CASSLPPRGDEAFF
TRBJ1-6 | NA | TRBD1 | TRBV19 | TGTGCCAGCGCGGGACAGGGGGTATATTCACCCCTCCACTTT | CASAGQGVYSPLHF
TRBJ1-2 | NA | TRBD1 | TRBV28 | TGTGCCAGCATTAGCCCCGGGACAGGGATCGGCTACACCTTC | CASISPGTGIGYTF
TRBJ1-2 | NA | NA | TRBV6-6 | TGTGCCAGCAGTCCCGCAGTCAACTATGGCTACACCTTC | CASSPAVNYGYTF
TRBJ2-7 | NA | NA | TRBV5-4 | TGTGCCAGCAGCTTGGACCCGGGACACCCCTACGAGCAGTACTTC | CASSLDPGHPYEQYF
TRBJ2-7 | NA | NA | TRBV15 | TGTGCCACCAGCAGAGATTATAGGGGGGCCCATGAGCAGTACTTC | CATSRDYRGAHEQYF
TRBJ1-5 | NA | TRBD1 | TRBV15 | TGTGCGACCCGGAAGGGGACAGGTGATAGCAATCAGCCCCAGCATTTT | CATRKGTGDSNQPQHF
TRBJ1-2 | NA | NA | TRBV28 | TGTGCCAGCAGTTTAATCGGCGCTAGCTATGGCTACACCTTC | CASSLIGASYGYTF
TRBJ2-2 | NA | NA | TRBV7-9 | TGTGCCGGGGGGAAATCGAACACCGGGGAGCTGTTTTTT | CAGGKSNTGELFF
TRBJ1-5 | NA | NA | TRBV4-1 | TGCGCCAGCAGCCTGGGGGGCATGAGCAATCAGCCCCAGCATTTT | CASSLGGMSNQPQHF
TRBJ1-1 | NA | NA | TRBV7-3 | TGTGCCAGCAGCCAGGATCCAGCCCCGAACACTGAAGCTTTCTTT | CASSQDPAPNTEAFF
TRBJ2-2 | NA | NA | TRBV11-3 | TGTGCCAGCAGCTACGGGAGTGTTAGTGGCACCGGGGAGCTGTTTTTT | CASSYGSVSGTGELFF
TRBJ1-5 | NA | NA | TRBV20-1 | TGCAGTGCTAGTCAGCCCAACTCTAATCAGCCCCAGCATTTT | CSASQPNSNQPQHF
TRBJ1-4 | NA | NA | TRBV6-2/TRBV6-3 | TGTGCCAGCAGCCTACACGGGAGTACAACTAATGAAAAACTGTTTTTT | CASSLHGSTTNEKLFF
TRBJ2-7 | NA | TRBD2 | TRBV4-3 | TGCGCCAGCAGCCCGGGACTAGACCCATCCTACGAGCAGTACTTC | CASSPGLDPSYEQYF
TRBJ2-1 | NA | TRBD1 | TRBV19 | TGTGCCAGCCGTACGGACAGGGCGTCCCTCGGGCAGTTCTTC | CASRTDRASLGQFF
TRBJ1-2 | NA | NA | TRBV5-1 | TGCGCCAGCAGCCTAACGGGAGGCACTAACTATGGCTACACCTTC | CASSLTGGTNYGYTF
TRBJ1-1 | NA | NA | TRBV18 | TGTGCCAGCTCACCCGCGCCGGGAGAGAACACTGAAGCTTTCTTT | CASSPAPGENTEAFF
TRBJ1-2 | NA | NA | TRBV19 | TGTGCCAGTAACCTTTCGACAGGCACCCGCTCTGGCTACACCTTC | CASNLSTGTRSGYTF
TRBJ1-5 | NA | NA | TRBV10-1 | TGCGCCAGCAGTGAGTCCCAGAATAGCAATCAGCCCCAGCATTTT | CASSESQNSNQPQHF
TRBJ1-5 | NA | NA | TRBV7-2 | TGTGCCAGCAGCTTAGGGTGGGGGGAGCCCCAGCATTTT | CASSLGWGEPQHF
TRBJ2-3 | NA | TRBD1 | TRBV28 | TGTGCCAGCAGTCCCCCGGGACAGGGGGCGTGGGATACGCAGTATTTT | CASSPPGQGAWDTQYF
TRBJ1-5 | NA | NA | TRBV3-1/TRBV3-2 | TGTGCCAGCAGCCTAGGTAGTGGTAGCAATCAGCCCCAGCATTTT | CASSLGSGSNQPQHF
TRBJ1-1 | NA | NA | TRBV7-6 | TGTGCCAGCAGCGCGGACGTTAACACTGAAGCTTTCTTT | CASSADVNTEAFF
TRBJ1-2 | NA | NA | TRBV7-8 | TGTGCCAGCAGCCAACGCGAGGGGGGGTACTATGGCTACACCTTC | CASSQREGGYYGYTF
TRBJ2-7 | NA | NA | TRBV7-2 | TGTGCCAGCAGCTTAGAGCTAAGTCATTACGAGCAGTACTTC | CASSLELSHYEQYF
TRBJ1-6 | NA | TRBD1 | TRBV2 | TGTGCCAGCACCCCGACAGGGGATAATTCACCCCTCCACTTT | CASTPTGDNSPLHF
TRBJ2-7 | NA | NA | TRBV19 | TGTGCCAGTAGTATGGGTTCGGGGGGCGCGTACGAGCAGTACTTC | CASSMGSGGAYEQYF
TRBJ1-5 | NA | NA | TRBV19 | TGTGCCAGTAGTGTCAGGGGTTCTCAGCCCCAGCATTTT | CASSVRGSQPQHF
TRBJ2-7 | NA | TRBD1 | TRBV6-5 | TGTGCCAGCACTAGGGACAGGGACCACGAGCAGTACTTC | CASTRDRDHEQYF
TRBJ1-1 | NA | NA | TRBV7-2 | TGTGCCAGCAGCTTAGACAATCGACGGACGAACACTGAAGCTTTCTTT | CASSLDNRRTNTEAFF
TRBJ1-3 | few | TRBD1 | TRBV19 | TGTGCCAGTAGCTCCGACAGGGCCTCGGTAAACACCATATATTTT | CASSSDRASVNTIYF